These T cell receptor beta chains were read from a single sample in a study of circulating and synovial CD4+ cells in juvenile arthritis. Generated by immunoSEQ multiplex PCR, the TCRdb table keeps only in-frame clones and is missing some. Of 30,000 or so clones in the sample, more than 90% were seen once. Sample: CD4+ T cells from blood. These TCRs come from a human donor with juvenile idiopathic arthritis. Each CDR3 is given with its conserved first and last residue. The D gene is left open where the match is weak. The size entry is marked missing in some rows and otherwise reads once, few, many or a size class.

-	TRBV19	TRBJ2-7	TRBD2	CASRPRGSSYEQYF	TGTGCCAGCCGCCCACGCGGGAGCTCCTACGAGCAGTACTTC
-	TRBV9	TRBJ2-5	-	CASSLEGGQETQYF	TGTGCCAGCAGCTTGGAGGGTGGACAAGAGACCCAGTACTTC
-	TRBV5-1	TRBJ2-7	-	CASSPYGELEQYF	TGCGCCAGCAGCCCCTATGGGGAGCTCGAGCAGTACTTC
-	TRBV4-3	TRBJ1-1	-	CASSQGGKLNTEAFF	TGCGCCAGCAGCCAAGGCGGGAAGCTGAACACTGAAGCTTTCTTT
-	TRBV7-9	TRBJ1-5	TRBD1	CASSLGGGHQPQHF	TGTGCCAGCAGCTTAGGAGGGGGCCATCAGCCCCAGCATTTT
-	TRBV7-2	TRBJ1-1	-	CASSLGGAPNTEAFF	TGTGCCAGCAGCTTAGGCGGGGCCCCGAACACTGAAGCTTTCTTT
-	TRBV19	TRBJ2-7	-	CASSIDASTPEQYF	TGTGCCAGTAGTATAGATGCCAGTACGCCCGAGCAGTACTTC
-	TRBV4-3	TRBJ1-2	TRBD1	CASSQVSAGGNYGYTF	TGCGCCAGCAGCCAAGTATCGGCAGGGGGAAACTATGGCTACACCTTC
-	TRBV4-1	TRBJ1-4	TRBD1	CASSQTGGSEKLFF	TGCGCCAGCAGCCAGACAGGGGGCTCTGAAAAACTGTTTTTT
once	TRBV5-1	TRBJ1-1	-	CASSLSGLNTEAFF	TGCGCCAGCAGCCTATCAGGGTTGAACACTGAAGCTTTCTTT
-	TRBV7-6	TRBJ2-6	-	CASSSGQGTDAGANVLTF	TGTGCCAGCAGCTCAGGGCAGGGGACGGATGCTGGGGCCAACGTCCTGACTTTC
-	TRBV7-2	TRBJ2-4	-	CASSLNGKEDIQYF	TGTGCCAGCAGCTTAAACGGTAAAGAGGACATTCAGTACTTC
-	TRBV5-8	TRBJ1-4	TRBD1	CASSPGDSEGEKLFF	TGTGCCAGCAGCCCCGGGGACAGCGAGGGGGAAAAACTGTTTTTT
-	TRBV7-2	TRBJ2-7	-	CASSTLASQQQYF	TGTGCCAGCAGCACCTTGGCTAGCCAGCAGCAGTACTTC
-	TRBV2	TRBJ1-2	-	CASSLKVGGGYTF	TGTGCCAGCAGTTTGAAGGTCGGAGGTGGCTACACCTTC
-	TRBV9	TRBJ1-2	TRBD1	CASSVGQGRYYGYTF	TGTGCCAGCAGCGTAGGACAGGGGAGGTACTATGGCTACACCTTC
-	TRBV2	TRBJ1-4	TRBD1	CASRATGWGEKLFF	TGTGCCAGCAGGGCGACAGGGTGGGGTGAAAAACTGTTTTTT
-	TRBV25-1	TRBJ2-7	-	CASSESKGGAATHREQYF	TGTGCCAGCAGTGAATCGAAGGGGGGGGCAGCCACCCATCGCGAGCAGTACTTC
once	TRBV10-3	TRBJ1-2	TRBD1	CAISGGTGEMIDYGYTF	TGTGCCATCAGTGGAGGGACAGGGGAAATGATTGACTATGGCTACACCTTC
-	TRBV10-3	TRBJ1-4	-	CAISGGGLAATNEKLFF	TGTGCCATCAGCGGGGGGGGCCTTGCTGCAACTAATGAAAAACTGTTTTTT
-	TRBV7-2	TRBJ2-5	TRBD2	CASSAPSGGMQETQYF	TGTGCCAGCAGCGCTCCTAGCGGGGGGATGCAAGAGACCCAGTACTTC
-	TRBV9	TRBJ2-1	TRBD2	CASSAPGLVVNEQFF	TGTGCCAGCAGCGCCCCGGGACTAGTCGTAAATGAGCAGTTCTTC
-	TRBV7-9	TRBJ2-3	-	CASSPLSRGFTSTDTQYF	TGTGCCAGCAGCCCTCTTAGCAGGGGATTTACTAGCACAGATACGCAGTATTTT
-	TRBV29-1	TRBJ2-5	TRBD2	CSVEEYPWLAGEETQYF	TGCAGCGTTGAAGAGTATCCTTGGCTAGCGGGAGAAGAGACCCAGTACTTC
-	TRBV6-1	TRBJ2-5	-	CASSVLAGTQYF	TGTGCCAGCAGTGTGCTAGCCGGGACCCAGTACTTC